The present T cell receptor beta chain was sequenced within a study of beta chain features in type 1 diabetes. General study results and limits: Among all four CD4+ subsets, Type 1 diabetes patients had TCRB CDR3s that were moderately but significantly shorter.

This clone was seen more than once but under ten times. The target antigen is unknown. This CDR3 is built from 11 residues. Trimming took 5 bases from V and 4 from J, leaving 8 bases between them. CDR1 and CDR2 (germline): SQVTM, ANQGSEA. Sequencing targeted expressed TCRB transcripts, as all isolated RNA had been reverse transcribed. Generated by immunoSEQ multiplex PCR, the TCRdb table keeps only in-frame clones and is missing some. The table shows just under 150,000 clones, with around 13% occurring only once. Input material: central memory CD4+ T cells from blood. The J gene is TRBJ1-2, the V gene TRBV29-1; D not resolved. The sequence was collected from a man between 18 and 29 years old with type 1 diabetes. The CDR3 region has the DNA TGCAGCGTTTTGGGGAGCTATGGCTACACCTTC. This translates into CSVLGSYGYTF.